The clone carrying this TCR beta chain was detected ten times or more. Its specificity is unknown. The record originates from a study of regulatory T cells in long-lasting Graves disease. Study-wide points: TRBV28, TRBJ1-2 and TRBJ2-5 were segments that persistent disease favored. A reduction in accuracy may have resulted from the small sample size.

Time point meaning: persistent/refractory GD, antithyroid drugs over 5 years with positive TRAb. With RNA extracted from PBMCs as input, the TCR library was made. The CDR3 consists of 15 residues. Germline CDR1 reads DFQATT; CDR2 reads SNEGSKA (reference sequence). V shed 3 bases, J shed 5 bases, and the junction held 11 bases outside the gene matches. CDR3-region Arm-PCR and iRepertoire HTBI primers produced the TCR beta libraries. MiXCR, applied by TCRdb to the multiplex PCR reads, yields one record per CDR3 protein. Of some 280,000 distinct CDR3 sequences detected, 22% appear once; the ten largest clones hold about 61%.

This sequence joins TRBV20-1 and TRBJ2-5, with 8 bases identical to TRBD2. The TCR sequence derives from a female donor with Graves disease. The source was peripheral blood mononuclear cells (PBMCs), collected when the disease was refractory, from a patient treated with antithyroid drugs. The CDR3 DNA sequence: TGCAGTGCTAGGGGGGTGAGCGGGAGTAGGGAGACCCAGTACTTC. Encoded protein: CSARGVSGSRETQYF.